The 3 T cell receptor beta chains below come from one sample, sequenced in a study of blood T cell repertoires in COVID-19. Some clones are missing from TCRdb's copy, which holds only in-frame ones; the method was immunoSEQ multiplex PCR. The sample lists 350,000 to 450,000 clones, over 75% occurring once. Sequenced input: PBMCs or T cells enriched from blood (not recorded which). These receptors originate from a man aged 25 to 40 who had recovered from COVID-19.

The CDR3 region has the DNA TGTGCCAGCGGGACAGGGGGGACAGATACGCAGTATTTT. Its translation is CASGTGGTDTQYF. V and J are TRBV19 and TRBJ2-3, with TRBD1 matching over 11 bases. CDR3 length: 13 amino acids. Looked up from germline, CDR1 is LNHDA and CDR2 is SQIVND (reference sequence). V lost 9 bases and J lost 3; bases outside the gene matches: 2. The full variable domain, rest sourced from reference TRBV19 and TRBJ2-3, is DGGITQSPKYLFRKEGQNVTLSCEQNLNHDAMYWYRQDPGQGLRLIYYSQIVNDFQKGDIAEGYSVSREKKESFPLTVTSAQKNPTAFYLCASGTGGTDTQYFGPGTRLTVL.

To note about this clone: A read error may account for a junction end that differs from germline. The chain's CDR3 is CATRREYTEQFF. The DNA of the CDR3 is TGTGCCACCAGACGGGAGTACACTGAGCAGTTCTTC. V and J are TRBV28 and TRBJ2-1; D perhaps matches TRBD2 (6 bases). This CDR3 spans 12 amino acids. The V gene's germline CDR1 is MDHEN and CDR2 SYDVKM.

The chain employs TRBV9 and TRBJ1-1; D perhaps matches TRBD1 (6 bases). The CDR3 has 15 amino acids. V lost 4 bases, J lost 4 bases, and 17 bases lay in between. Germline V lookup: CDR1 SGDLS, CDR2 YYNGEE. CDR3 DNA: TGTGCCAGCAGCCCCCTAGGGAGGGGGAGCACTGAAGCTTTCTTT. Amino acids: CASSPLGRGSTEAFF. Supplemented by reference TRBV9 and TRBJ1-1, the full variable domain reads DSGVTQTPKHLITATGQRVTLRCSPRSGDLSVYWYQQSLDQGLQFLIQYYNGEERAKGNILERFSAQQFPDLHSELNLSSLELGDSALYFCASSPLGRGSTEAFFGQGTRLTVV.